This TCR beta chain was retrieved from a study of blood T cell repertoires in COVID-19. On the study more broadly: T cells, B-cell-depleted T cells, or PBMCs supplied cDNA or gDNA.

How the authors handled the data: Amplification of reference gene primers was used by the study to estimate nucleated cell counts. Profiled with immunoSEQ multiplex PCR; TCRdb holds only in-frame clones, not every one. Clone size and V and J calls were adopted from that table, with D and trimming inferred from the DNA. The table lists around 25,000 clones, about 90% of them singletons. This clone was detected once. CDR3 size: 14 residues. Germline lookup yields CDR1 MNHEY and CDR2 SVGAGI. V was pared by 9 bases and J by 5 bases, with 7 bases of the junction left unmatched. Sequenced material: peripheral blood. This rearrangement joins TRBV6-5 to TRBJ2-1; 10 nucleotides line up with TRBD1. The clonotype comes from a human donor in a cohort sampled during active COVID-19. The CDR3 here is CASKVGQGHNEQFF. The DNA of the CDR3 is TGTGCCAGTAAGGTGGGACAGGGGCACAATGAGCAGTTCTTC.